This record concerns one T cell receptor beta chain sequence. The antigen is not known. This specimen comes from a study of CD8 T cells in ankylosing spondylitis. The study's findings and limits: What appeared characteristic of ankylosing spondylitis blood was a TCR beta motif of eight or nine highly homologous variants. Prior literature has documented some motif variants in synovial fluid and blood from reactive arthritis.

Quantitative 5'-RACE with molecular barcodes produced the TCR beta libraries. A single record per CDR3 protein comes from TCRdb applying MiXCR to the 5' RACE reads. The profile shows 300,000 to 400,000 distinct CDR3 sequences, 20% to 25% of them singletons. The ends were cut back, 4 bases at V and 1 base at J, with 10 bases in the middle. Germline CDR1 LNHNV, CDR2 YYDKDF (reference sequence). CDR3 length: 15 residues. The chain uses TRBV15 and TRBJ2-2; maybe TRBD1 (6 bases). The clonotype was recovered from a male donor with ankylosing spondylitis. The sample taken for sequencing was blood, either unsorted or a sorted T cell fraction (not recorded which). DNA for the CDR3: TGTGCCACCAGCAACGACAGGCTGAACACCGGGGAGCTGTTTTTT. Translating gives CATSNDRLNTGELFF.